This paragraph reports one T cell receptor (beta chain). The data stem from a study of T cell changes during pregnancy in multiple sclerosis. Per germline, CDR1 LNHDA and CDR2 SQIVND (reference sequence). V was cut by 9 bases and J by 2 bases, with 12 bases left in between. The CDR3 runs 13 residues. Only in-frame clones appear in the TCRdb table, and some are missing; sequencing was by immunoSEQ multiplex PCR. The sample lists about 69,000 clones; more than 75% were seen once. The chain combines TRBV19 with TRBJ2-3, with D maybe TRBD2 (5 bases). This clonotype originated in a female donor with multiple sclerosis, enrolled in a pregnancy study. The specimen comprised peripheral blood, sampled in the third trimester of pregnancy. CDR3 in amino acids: CASGERTTDTQYF. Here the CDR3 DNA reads TGTGCCAGCGGGGAGCGGACCACAGATACGCAGTATTTT.